This T cell receptor beta chain stems from a study of graft-versus-host responses after intestinal transplantation (dated by TCRdb to 2020 to 2022). Describing the broader study: The transplants that recipients got were multivisceral, liver-intestinal, or isolated intestinal. All recipients received anti-thymocyte globulin induction followed by maintenance tacrolimus and steroids for around three years. Graft-versus-host and host-versus-graft alloreactive T cell clones were tracked in the graft, circulation and bone marrow after intestinal transplantation using bulk TCR-beta CDR3 sequencing. To identify alloreactive clones, pre-transplant mixed lymphocyte reaction products were sequenced and then compared with unstimulated pre-transplant donor and recipient T cells. A cohort of about 25 intestinal transplant recipients, including one retransplant, was enrolled, and a few patients lacking pretransplant specimens were excluded. A peak of at least 4% donor T cells among recipient peripheral blood mononuclear cells was the definition used for donor T cell macrochimerism. Samples from three later patients were sequenced in-house on an Illumina MiSeq with MiXCR processing rather than by the commercial service.

What the study reported, not specific to this receptor: In the allografts of patients with donor T cell macrochimerism, GvH to HvG T cell clonal ratios were high. GvH clones were detected in recipient bone marrow, and some appeared earlier in ileal mucosa or blood, consistent with an intestinal mucosal origin. Early after transplant, declines in HvG clones were associated with peak levels of circulating GvH clones. The conclusions were limited by the relatively low number and heterogeneity of the intestinal transplant patients.

The germline V gene provides CDR1 MNHNS and CDR2 SASEGT. Trimming takes 1 base from V and 5 bases from J, and the germline ends sit 8 bases apart. CDR3 length: 14 amino acids, cysteine to phenylalanine. The retained sequence is limited to the CDR3, 42 bases, with the frame set at the first base. This clone was found once. The antigen this receptor binds is unknown. No base quality information exists; no much larger clone differs at one position. The time point label corresponds to: cells obtained before transplantation from donor or recipient. CD3+CD4+ and CD3+CD8+ populations were FACS-sorted from unstimulated pre-transplant donor and recipient cells taken from spleen or lymph nodes. Library prep was done by the immunoSEQ multiplex PCR assay. For most patients, genomic DNA was isolated with the Qiagen DNeasy Blood and Tissue Kit and sent frozen to Adaptive Biotechnologies for TCR sequencing. For most patients, high-throughput TCR-beta CDR3 sequencing of genomic DNA was performed by Adaptive Biotechnologies. In the source study's methods: TCR sequencing data for some 19 patients were retrieved from Adaptive's ImmunoSEQ software; three other patients were processed with MiXCR and VDJtools. To correct CD4 versus CD8 sorting errors, any sequence found in both subsets at a frequency ratio below 5:1 was removed. CDR3 nucleotide sequences shared between donor and recipient were removed because the origin of such sequences could not be assigned. To be classed as alloreactive, a clone needed at least 2-fold expansion over unstimulated cells and a minimum CFSE-low frequency of 0.002% (template counts) or 0.001% (read counts). A clone was considered mappable if detected in the sequenced pre-transplant spleen, lymph node, or MLR CFSE-low populations of the donor or recipient. Cumulative frequency of alloreactive clones was calculated as a percentage of all sequences weighted by copy number. TCRdb's version of the immuneACCESS table is confined to in-frame rearrangements and falls short of the full clone set. An unresolved V gene accounts for under half of the shortfall where checked; the remainder is of unknown origin. V, J and clone size are taken as reported in that table, and D and trimming were inferred from the DNA itself. Within this sample are some 36,000 clones, with approximately 94% of them counted one time only. Over 0.2% of the sample rests with the top ten.

The material was unstimulated CD4+ T cells sorted from spleen or lymph node cells, obtained before transplant. Rearrangement joined TRBV6-1 to TRBJ2-2; no D gene call is confident. This TCR was recovered from a human donor who was the organ donor for an intestinal transplant. CDR3 region: CASSEGLPTGELFF. The DNA sequence is given as TGTGCCAGCAGTGAAGGATTGCCGACCGGGGAGCTGTTTTTT.